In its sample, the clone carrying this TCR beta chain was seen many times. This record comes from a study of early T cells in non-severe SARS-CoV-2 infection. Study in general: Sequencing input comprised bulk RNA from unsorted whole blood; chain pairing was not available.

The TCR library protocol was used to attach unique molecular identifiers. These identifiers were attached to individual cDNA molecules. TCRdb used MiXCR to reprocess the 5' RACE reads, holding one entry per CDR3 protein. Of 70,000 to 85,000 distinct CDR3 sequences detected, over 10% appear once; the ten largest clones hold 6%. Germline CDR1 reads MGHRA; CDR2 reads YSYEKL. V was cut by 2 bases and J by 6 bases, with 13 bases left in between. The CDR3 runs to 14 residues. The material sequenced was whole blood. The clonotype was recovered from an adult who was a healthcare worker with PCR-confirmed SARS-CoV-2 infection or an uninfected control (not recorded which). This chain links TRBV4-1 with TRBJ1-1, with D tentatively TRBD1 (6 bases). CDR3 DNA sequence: TGCGCCAGCAGCCAAAAACAGGGTGGCGCTGAAGCTTTCTTT. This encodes CASSQKQGGAEAFF.